This T cell receptor beta chain was identified during a study of cytomegalovirus exposure and HLA in healthy donors. Study findings and constraints: After further analysis at a later stage, 16,951 TCR beta sequences were associated with HLA alleles at 0.05 false discovery rate.

The primer mix had 60 Vbeta and 13 Jbeta primers. Using immunoSEQ multiplex PCR, the repertoire was profiled, and TCRdb retains in-frame clones only, with some absent. The table includes some 150,000 clones, approximately 61% detected once. Germline V CDR1 and CDR2: GTSNPN, SVGIG (reference sequence). The germline V and J ends were trimmed by 3 bases and 7 bases, with 9 bases remaining between them. This CDR3 has 11 residues. As concerns this clone: Its specificity is not known.

This chain joins TRBV30 and TRBJ1-1; D gene uncertain. Source material: PBMCs. This TCR came from a woman between 40 and 55 years old in good health and CMV-seronegative. The CDR3 reads CAWSLNLEAFF. Written as DNA, the CDR3 is TGTGCCTGGAGCCTAAACCTTGAAGCTTTCTTT.